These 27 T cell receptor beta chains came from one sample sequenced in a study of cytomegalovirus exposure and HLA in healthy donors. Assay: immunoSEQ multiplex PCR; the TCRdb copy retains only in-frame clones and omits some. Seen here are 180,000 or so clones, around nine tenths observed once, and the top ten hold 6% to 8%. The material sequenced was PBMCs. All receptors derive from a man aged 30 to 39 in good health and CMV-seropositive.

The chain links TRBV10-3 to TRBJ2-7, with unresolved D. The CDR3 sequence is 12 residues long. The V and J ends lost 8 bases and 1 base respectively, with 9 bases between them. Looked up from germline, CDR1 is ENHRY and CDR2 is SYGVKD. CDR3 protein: CAIVTASYEQYF. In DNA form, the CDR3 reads TGTGCCATCGTGACGGCGTCCTACGAGCAGTACTTC.

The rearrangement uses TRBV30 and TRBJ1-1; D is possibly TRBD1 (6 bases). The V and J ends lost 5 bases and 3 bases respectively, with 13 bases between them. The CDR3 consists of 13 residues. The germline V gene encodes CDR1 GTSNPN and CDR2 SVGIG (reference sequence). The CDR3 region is CAWEQGYDTEAFF. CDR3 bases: TGTGCCTGGGAACAGGGCTACGACACTGAAGCTTTCTTT.

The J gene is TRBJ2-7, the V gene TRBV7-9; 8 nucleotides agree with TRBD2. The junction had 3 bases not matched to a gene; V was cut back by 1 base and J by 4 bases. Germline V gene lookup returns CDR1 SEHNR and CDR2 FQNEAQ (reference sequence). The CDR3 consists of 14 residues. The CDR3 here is CASSLVGREYEQYF. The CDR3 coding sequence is TGTGCCAGCAGCTTAGTCGGGAGGGAATACGAGCAGTACTTC.

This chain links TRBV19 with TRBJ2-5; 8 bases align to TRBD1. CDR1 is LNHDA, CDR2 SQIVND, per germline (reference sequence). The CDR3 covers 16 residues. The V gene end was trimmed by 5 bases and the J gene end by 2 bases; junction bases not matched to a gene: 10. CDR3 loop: CASSLPGQATQETQYF. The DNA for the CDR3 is TGTGCCAGTAGTCTACCGGGACAGGCAACGCAAGAGACCCAGTACTTC. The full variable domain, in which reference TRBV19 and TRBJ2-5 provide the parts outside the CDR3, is DGGITQSPKYLFRKEGQNVTLSCEQNLNHDAMYWYRQDPGQGLRLIYYSQIVNDFQKGDIAEGYSVSREKKESFPLTVTSAQKNPTAFYLCASSLPGQATQETQYFGPGTRLLVL.

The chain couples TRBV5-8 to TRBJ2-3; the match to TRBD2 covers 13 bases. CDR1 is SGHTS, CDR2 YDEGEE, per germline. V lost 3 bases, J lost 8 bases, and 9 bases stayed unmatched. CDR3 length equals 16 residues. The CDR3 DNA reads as TGTGCCAGCAGCTCTTTTGGGACTAGCGGGGCCGCTACGCAGTATTTT. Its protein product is CASSSFGTSGAATQYF.

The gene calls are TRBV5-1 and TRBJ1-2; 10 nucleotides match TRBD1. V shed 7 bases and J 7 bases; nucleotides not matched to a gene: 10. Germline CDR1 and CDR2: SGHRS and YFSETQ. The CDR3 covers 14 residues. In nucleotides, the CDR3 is TGCGCCAGCCTACCGACAGGGGGCGCGGGTGGCTACACCTTC. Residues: CASLPTGGAGGYTF.

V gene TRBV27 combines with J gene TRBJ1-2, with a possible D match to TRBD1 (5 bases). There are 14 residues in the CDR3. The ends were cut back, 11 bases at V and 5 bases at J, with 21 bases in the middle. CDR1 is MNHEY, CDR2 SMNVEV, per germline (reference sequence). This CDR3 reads CASREMGRDYGYTF. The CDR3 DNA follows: TGTGCCTCTCGGGAAATGGGCAGGGATTATGGCTACACCTTC.

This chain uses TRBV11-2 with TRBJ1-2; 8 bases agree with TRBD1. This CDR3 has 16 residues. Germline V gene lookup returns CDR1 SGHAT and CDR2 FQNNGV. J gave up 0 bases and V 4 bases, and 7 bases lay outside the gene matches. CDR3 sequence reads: CASSSVNRGANYGYTF. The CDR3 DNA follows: TGTGCCAGCAGCTCAGTAAACAGGGGGGCTAACTATGGCTACACCTTC.

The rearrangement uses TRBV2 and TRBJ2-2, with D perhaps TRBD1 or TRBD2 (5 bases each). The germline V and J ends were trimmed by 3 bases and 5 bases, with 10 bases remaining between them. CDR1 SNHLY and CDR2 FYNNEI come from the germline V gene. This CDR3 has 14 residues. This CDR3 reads CASSDLGDTGELFF. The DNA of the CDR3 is TGTGCCAGCAGTGACTTGGGGGATACCGGGGAGCTGTTTTTT.

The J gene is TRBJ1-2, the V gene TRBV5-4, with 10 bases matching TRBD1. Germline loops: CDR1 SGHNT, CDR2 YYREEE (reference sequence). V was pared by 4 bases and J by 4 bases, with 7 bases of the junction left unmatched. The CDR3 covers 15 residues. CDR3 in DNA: TGTGCCAGCAGCGGAGGACAGGGGGGGTTCTATGGCTACACCTTC. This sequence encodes CASSGGQGGFYGYTF.

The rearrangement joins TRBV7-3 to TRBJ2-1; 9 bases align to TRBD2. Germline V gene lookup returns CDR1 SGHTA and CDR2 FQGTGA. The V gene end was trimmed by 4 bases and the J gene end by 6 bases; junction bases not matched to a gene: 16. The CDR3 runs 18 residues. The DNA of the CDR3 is TGTGCCAGCAGCTCCCCCTCCGGGGCTAGCGGGAAGCCCAATGAGCAGTTCTTC. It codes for CASSSPSGASGKPNEQFF.

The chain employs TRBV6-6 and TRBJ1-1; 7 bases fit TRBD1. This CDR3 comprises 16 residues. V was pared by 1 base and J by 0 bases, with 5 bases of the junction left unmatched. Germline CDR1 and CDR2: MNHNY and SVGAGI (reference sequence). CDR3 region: CASSYLGQSMNTEAFF. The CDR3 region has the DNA TGTGCCAGCAGTTACTTGGGACAGAGCATGAACACTGAAGCTTTCTTT.

The CDR3 loop is CASSHGTGNTGELFF. DNA of the CDR3: TGTGCCAGCAGCCATGGGACAGGGAACACCGGGGAGCTGTTTTTT. This rearrangement joins TRBV5-6 to TRBJ2-2, with TRBD1 matching 8 bases. CDR1 is SGHDT and CDR2 is YYEEEE in the germline V gene. The CDR3 has 15 amino acids. Unmatched junction bases numbered 3, after V lost 4 bases and J lost 1 base.

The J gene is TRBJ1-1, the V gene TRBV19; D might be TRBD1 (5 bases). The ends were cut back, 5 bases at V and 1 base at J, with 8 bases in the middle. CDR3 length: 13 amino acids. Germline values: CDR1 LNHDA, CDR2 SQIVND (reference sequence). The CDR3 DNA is TGTGCCAGTAGTGTTGACAGGAACACTGAAGCTTTCTTT. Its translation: CASSVDRNTEAFF.

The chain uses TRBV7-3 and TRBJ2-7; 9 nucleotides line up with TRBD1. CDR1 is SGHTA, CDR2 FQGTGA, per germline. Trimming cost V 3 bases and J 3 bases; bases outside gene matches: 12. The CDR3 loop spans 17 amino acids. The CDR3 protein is CASSLVVFGDRVYEQYF. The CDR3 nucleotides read TGTGCCAGCAGCTTGGTAGTATTTGGGGACAGGGTCTACGAGCAGTACTTC. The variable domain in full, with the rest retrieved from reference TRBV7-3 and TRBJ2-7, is GAGVSQTPSNKVTEKGKYVELRCDPISGHTALYWYRQSLGQGPEFLIYFQGTGAADDSGLPNDRFFAVRPEGSVSTLKIQRTERGDSAVYLCASSLVVFGDRVYEQYFGPGTRLTVT.

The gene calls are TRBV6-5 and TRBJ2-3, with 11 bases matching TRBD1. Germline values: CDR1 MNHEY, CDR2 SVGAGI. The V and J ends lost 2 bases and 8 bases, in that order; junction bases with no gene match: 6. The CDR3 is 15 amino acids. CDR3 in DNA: TGTGCCAGCAGTTACGGGACAGGGGGGGACGTTACGCAGTATTTT. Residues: CASSYGTGGDVTQYF.

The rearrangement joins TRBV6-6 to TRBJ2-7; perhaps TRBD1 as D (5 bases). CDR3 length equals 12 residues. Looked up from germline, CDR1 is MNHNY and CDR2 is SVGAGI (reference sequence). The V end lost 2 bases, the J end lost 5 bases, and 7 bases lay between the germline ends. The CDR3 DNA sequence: TGTGCCAGCAGTTACCTAGGGGACGAGCAGTACTTC. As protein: CASSYLGDEQYF.

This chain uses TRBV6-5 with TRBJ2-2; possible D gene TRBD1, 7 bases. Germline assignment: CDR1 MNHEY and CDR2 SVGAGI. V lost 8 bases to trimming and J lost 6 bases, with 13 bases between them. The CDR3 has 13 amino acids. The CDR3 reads CASSVRGAGELFF. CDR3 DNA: TGTGCCAGCTCAGTCAGGGGGGCCGGGGAGCTGTTTTTT.

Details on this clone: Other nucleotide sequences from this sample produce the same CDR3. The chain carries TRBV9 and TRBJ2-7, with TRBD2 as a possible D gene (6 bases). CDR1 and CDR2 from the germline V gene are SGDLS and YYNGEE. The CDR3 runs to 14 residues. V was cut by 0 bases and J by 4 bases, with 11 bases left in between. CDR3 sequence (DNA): TGTGCCAGCAGCGTAGGGGGAGGCGGGTACGAGCAGTACTTC. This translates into CASSVGGGGYEQYF.

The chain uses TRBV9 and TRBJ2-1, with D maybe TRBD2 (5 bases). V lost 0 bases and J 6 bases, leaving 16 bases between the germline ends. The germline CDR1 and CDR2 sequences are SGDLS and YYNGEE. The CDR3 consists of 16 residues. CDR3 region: CASSVERGPMGNEQFF. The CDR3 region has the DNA TGTGCCAGCAGCGTAGAAAGAGGGCCAATGGGCAATGAGCAGTTCTTC.

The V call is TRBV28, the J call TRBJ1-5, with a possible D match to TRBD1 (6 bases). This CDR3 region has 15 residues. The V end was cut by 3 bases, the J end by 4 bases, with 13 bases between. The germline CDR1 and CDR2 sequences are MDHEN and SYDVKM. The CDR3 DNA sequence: TGTGCCAGCAGTTTCGGGGGCAGGGTAAATCAGCCCCAGCATTTT. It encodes CASSFGGRVNQPQHF.

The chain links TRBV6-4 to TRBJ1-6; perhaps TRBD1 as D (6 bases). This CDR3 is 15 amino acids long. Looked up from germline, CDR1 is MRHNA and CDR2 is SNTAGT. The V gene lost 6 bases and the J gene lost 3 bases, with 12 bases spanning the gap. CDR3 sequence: CASRRQAFYNSPLHF. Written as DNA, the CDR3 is TGTGCCAGCAGGAGACAGGCTTTCTATAATTCACCCCTCCACTTT.

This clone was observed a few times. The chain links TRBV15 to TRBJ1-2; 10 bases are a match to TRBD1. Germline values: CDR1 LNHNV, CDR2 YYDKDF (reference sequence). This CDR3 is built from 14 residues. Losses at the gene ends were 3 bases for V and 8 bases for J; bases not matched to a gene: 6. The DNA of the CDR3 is TGTGCCACCAGCAGTCCCGGGACAGGGGTGGGCTACACCTTC. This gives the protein CATSSPGTGVGYTF.

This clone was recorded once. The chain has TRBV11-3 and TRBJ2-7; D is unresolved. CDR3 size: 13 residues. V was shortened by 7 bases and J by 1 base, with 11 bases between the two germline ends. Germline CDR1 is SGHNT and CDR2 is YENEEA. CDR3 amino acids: CASTGRRSYEQYF. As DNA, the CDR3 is TGTGCCAGCACTGGCAGAAGATCCTACGAGCAGTACTTC.

The CDR3 spells CASSQVAGSSYEQYF. The CDR3 nucleotides are TGTGCCAGCAGCCAAGTGGCGGGTTCCTCCTACGAGCAGTACTTC. The rearrangement links TRBV4-2 to TRBJ2-7, with D maybe TRBD2 (5 bases). This CDR3 contains 15 residues. V lost 1 base and J 0 bases, leaving 10 bases between the germline ends. Germline V lookup: CDR1 LGHNA, CDR2 YNFKEQ.

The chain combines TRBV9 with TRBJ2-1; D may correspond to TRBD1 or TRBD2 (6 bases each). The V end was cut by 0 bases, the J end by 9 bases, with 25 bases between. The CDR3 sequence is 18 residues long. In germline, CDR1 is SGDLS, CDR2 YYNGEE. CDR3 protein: CASSVAPVEEGVQGEQFF. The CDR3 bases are TGTGCCAGCAGCGTAGCCCCGGTTGAGGAGGGGGTACAGGGTGAGCAGTTCTTC.

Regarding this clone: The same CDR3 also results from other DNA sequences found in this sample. CDR3 protein: CASSLTGGVTDTQYF. DNA for the CDR3: TGTGCCAGCAGCTTAACGGGAGGAGTCACAGATACGCAGTATTTT. V usage is TRBV7-3 and J usage is TRBJ2-3; tentative D call: TRBD2 (6 bases). Trimming cost V 0 bases and J 2 bases, with 9 bases left between them. The germline V gene encodes CDR1 SGHTA and CDR2 FQGTGA. This CDR3 spans 15 amino acids.